The T cell receptor (beta chain) under discussion was sequenced for a study of blood T cell repertoires in COVID-19. For the study at large: Donors in the United States, Italy and Spain gave samples during acute or convalescent COVID-19. The analysed material was cDNA or gDNA that came from T cells, B-cell-depleted T cells, or PBMCs.

Original handling: Amplifying reference gene primers gave estimates of nucleated cell counts. Data came from immunoSEQ multiplex PCR; TCRdb stores just in-frame clones and leaves some out. V and J calls and clone size are as listed in that table; D and trimming were resolved from the DNA. The table lists about 190,000 clones, around four fifths of them singletons, with approximately 3% in the top ten. Germline loops: CDR1 SNHLY, CDR2 FYNNEI. V shed 7 bases and J 7 bases; nucleotides not matched to a gene: 4. This CDR3 contains 13 residues. The chain combines TRBV2 with TRBJ2-7; the match to TRBD2 covers 13 bases. Material: peripheral blood. The sequence derives from an elderly woman with active or convalescent COVID-19. This chain's CDR3 is CASTGLAGLEQYF. CDR3 in DNA: TGTGCCAGCACGGGACTAGCGGGGCTGGAGCAGTACTTC.